A single sample is the source of the 10 T cell receptor beta chains below, sequenced in a study of blood T cell repertoires in COVID-19 (dated by TCRdb to about 2020). The library came from the immunoSEQ multiplex PCR assay. What TCRdb holds here is the immuneACCESS table cut down to in-frame rearrangements. Part of the clones is not present; checked against another copy, under half of the missing clones reflect an unresolved V gene, and the others are unexplained. The sample contains over 200,000 clones, over 75% of them found a single time. The ten biggest clones cover about 4% of the sample. The sample was PBMCs or T cells enriched from blood (not recorded which). The receptors here all came from a woman in her twenties or thirties who had been exposed to COVID-19.

CDR3 residues: CASSPGVRGSPGNTIYF. As DNA, the CDR3 is TGTGCCAGCAGCCCGGGGGTAAGGGGTTCACCTGGAAACACCATATATTTT. The chain couples TRBV2 to TRBJ1-3; TRBD1 might be the D (5 bases). The germline V gene encodes CDR1 SNHLY and CDR2 FYNNEI. The ends were cut back, 6 bases at V and 2 bases at J, with 20 bases in the middle. The CDR3 is 17 amino acids.

The chain has TRBV9 and TRBJ2-5; no clear D. V was pared by 0 bases and J by 2 bases, with 8 bases between. The CDR3 totals 14 residues. The germline gives CDR1 SGDLS, CDR2 YYNGEE. For the CDR3, the DNA is TGTGCCAGCAGCGTAGGCCCCGGGCAAGAGACCCAGTACTTC. Translation gives CASSVGPGQETQYF.

On this clone: The same CDR3 is also encoded by other DNA sequences in this sample. The chain employs TRBV19 and TRBJ2-6; the D is unclear. This CDR3 contains 15 residues. CDR1 and CDR2 from the germline V gene are LNHDA and SQIVND (reference sequence). Trimming pared 3 bases from V and 0 bases from J, leaving 6 bases between. Here the CDR3 DNA reads TGTGCCAGTAGTATCGGGTCCTCTGGGGCCAACGTCCTGACTTTC. It specifies CASSIGSSGANVLTF.

The V gene is TRBV6-5, the J gene TRBJ2-1; unclear D gene. Between the trimmed V and J ends, which lost 10 bases and 0 bases, there was a span of 13 bases. The CDR3 covers 14 residues. Germline V gene data show CDR1 as MNHEY and CDR2 as SVGAGI. The CDR3 coding sequence is TGTGCCACGACCCGGGTAAGCTCCTACAATGAGCAGTTCTTC. Protein sequence: CATTRVSSYNEQFF.

The V and J genes are TRBV24-1 and TRBJ2-1; D is ambiguous. Between the trimmed V and J ends, which lost 4 bases and 10 bases, there was a span of 13 bases. There are 13 residues in the CDR3. Germline V CDR1 and CDR2: KGHDR, SFDVKD. The DNA for the CDR3 is TGTGCCACCAGTGACCCCCGGCGAGGCGAGCAGTTCTTC. Its protein is CATSDPRRGEQFF.

V and J are TRBV7-6 and TRBJ2-7, with 15 bases aligning to TRBD2. Trimming removed 6 bases from V and 3 bases from J; junction bases left unmatched: 6. The CDR3 totals 16 residues. Germline values: CDR1 SGHVS, CDR2 FNYEAQ. CDR3 coding DNA: TGTGCCAGCAGTGGACTAGCGGGAGGGAGGGACTACGAGCAGTACTTC. The encoded protein is CASSGLAGGRDYEQYF.

The genes are TRBV29-1 and TRBJ1-2; 7 bases are shared with TRBD1. V lost 1 base to trimming and J lost 4 bases; unmatched junction nucleotides: 6. This CDR3 is 14 amino acids long. Germline V gives CDR1 SQVTM, CDR2 ANQGSEA. In DNA, the CDR3 is TGCAGCGTTGAAGGACAGGGAGCAACCTATGGCTACACCTTC. It codes for CSVEGQGATYGYTF.

The CDR3 sequence: CASSPVTGSSTDTQYF. CDR3 DNA: TGTGCCAGCTCACCTGTGACAGGGTCAAGCACAGATACGCAGTATTTT. The genes are TRBV18 and TRBJ2-3; 7 bases are a match to TRBD1. Trimming removed 3 bases from V and 0 bases from J; junction bases left unmatched: 6. Germline values: CDR1 KGHSH, CDR2 LQKENI. This CDR3 is built from 16 residues.

The chain recombines TRBV5-6 with TRBJ2-1; 7 bases fit TRBD2. Unmatched junction bases numbered 12, after V lost 0 bases and J lost 3 bases. The CDR3 length is 18 residues. The germline V gene encodes CDR1 SGHDT and CDR2 YYEEEE. The DNA of the CDR3 is TGTGCCAGCAGCTTGGACGTGGTGGCGGGAGTCCACTACAATGAGCAGTTCTTC. This gives the protein CASSLDVVAGVHYNEQFF.

This sequence joins TRBV29-1 and TRBJ2-3; 10 bases line up with TRBD1. The J segment lost 1 base and the V segment lost 3 bases, leaving 1 base of the junction unmatched. Germline-derived CDR1 and CDR2 are SQVTM and ANQGSEA. The CDR3 has 14 amino acids. CDR3 amino acids: CSVEGTGGTDTQYF. The CDR3 nucleotides are TGCAGCGTTGAGGGGACAGGGGGCACAGATACGCAGTATTTT.